This paragraph covers one T cell receptor beta chain sequence. Its antigen is not identified. Sequencing used immunoSEQ multiplex PCR; TCRdb keeps in-frame clones, though not all of them. The table records 100,000 to 150,000 clones, 80% to 90% of them present only once. The V gene's germline CDR1 is MNHEY and CDR2 SVGAGI. This CDR3 has 16 residues. Deletions cut 0 bases from V and 6 bases from J, with 14 bases between. The sample belongs to a study of T cell responses to AZD1222 COVID-19 vaccine. Study-level results: Of the AZD1222 recipients, only 5 to 7 were seropositive at baseline. Reports indicate that nearly half of spike-specific TCRs are directed at unmutated variant regions.

J is TRBJ2-2 and V is TRBV6-5; D is possibly TRBD1 or TRBD2 (5 bases each). The sequence was collected from an adult in good health. Sequenced material: peripheral blood, taken on day 0 of AZD1222 vaccination. This CDR3 reads CASSYSMNRDPGELFF. DNA for the CDR3: TGTGCCAGCAGTTACTCGATGAATAGGGACCCCGGGGAGCTGTTTTTT.